This TCR beta chain was captured by sequencing in a study of identical twins (dated by TCRdb to the mid-2010s). General notes on the study: TCR alpha and beta repertoires from monozygotic twins, unrelated adults of various ages and cord blood were deep-sequenced to test whether fetal clonotypes persist. To rule out contamination, the twin experiments were replicated at different times with different library preparation protocols.

As to this clonotype: Its antigen has not been determined. No base-level quality is on record; no much larger clone is a single base apart.

The library was produced with 5' RACE. Sequencing used an Illumina HiSeq 2000. Template switching added a universal primer binding site, and the final cDNA carried a unique molecular identifier that allowed TCR cDNA molecules to be counted accurately. First-strand cDNA for TCR alpha and beta chains was synthesized from specific primers in the conserved constant-segment region. To control for contamination, every cDNA library was double barcoded, receiving both a SMART-Mk sample barcode and Illumina barcodes. TruSeq adapter sequences, together with Illumina sample barcodes, were added in two successive PCR steps. The Illumina HiSeq platform was used with custom primers to sequence TCR alpha and beta cDNA libraries. As for the original processing: MiGEC was used to process raw reads and extract unique molecular identifiers, and MiXCR was used to find CDR3 positions. Recombination models were inferred per individual with the repgenHMM and IGoR tools using an EM algorithm. The analysis of shared clonotypes was done with the tcR package in R, with sharing normalized by the product of cloneset sizes. To study raw recombination free of thymic and clonal selection effects, out-of-frame nonproductive sequences were analyzed. The raw public data were reprocessed by TCRdb itself: fastp quality trimming at Q25, MiXCR clonotype calling, in-frame beta chains only. Every CDR3 protein is listed once, alongside the most common genes and DNA of its rows. For this entry, the V and J calls and clone size follow TCRdb and not the study's own pipeline. The sample includes more than 650,000 distinct CDR3 sequences, with 5.5% to 6.5% observed a single time. The ten largest clones capture 1.5% to 2% of the sample.

The germline V gene encodes CDR1 MNHEY and CDR2 SMNVEV (reference sequence). Measured from the cysteine to the phenylalanine, the CDR3 is 18 residues long. CDR3 DNA only is kept here, 54 bases in frame from base 1. V is cut by 2 bases and J by 1 base, and the space between the germline ends is 18 bases. What the authors observed across the whole study: In monozygotic twins, out-of-frame TCR alpha sharing was systematically underestimated by recombination models, although the models agreed with sharing between unrelated individuals. A weaker excess of twin sharing was found in beta out-of-frame sequences because the signal-to-noise ratio was lowered by fewer shared sequences. Compared with coincidental sharing between unrelated individuals, an excess of low generation-probability sequences was observed among out-of-frame TCR alpha sequences shared between twins. Invariant T cells such as MAIT and iNKT could partly confound zero-insertion analyses, though diverse VJ usage argued against this for most clonotypes. Fewer insertions were carried by abundant cord blood beta clonotypes, a similar but weaker trend appeared in young adult naive repertoires, and no such trend appeared in memory repertoires. Because the same donors could not be followed over many years, the conclusions relied on cross-sectional statistical analysis.

Every donor in the study was a healthy Caucasian. The researchers also sequenced three unrelated adults who were not twins: a male aged 18 to 30, a male aged 50 to 60, and a female aged 50 to 60. Miltenyi CD45RO+ enrichment and human naive T-cell isolation kits were used to isolate memory (CD45RO+) and naive T cells from PBMC. Input material: naive T cells sorted from blood. Interpreted using the paper, the cell subset or site label stands for: cells isolated with a human naive T-cell isolation kit. The clonotype was recovered from a man younger than 35 in good health. The receptor chain draws on TRBV27 and TRBJ1-5, and TRBD1 may be the D gene, going by 5 matching bases. The CDR3 here reads CASSLTAWGGGSNQPQHF. The sequenced DNA is TGTGCCAGCAGTTTAACGGCGTGGGGGGGAGGGAGCAATCAGCCCCAGCATTTT.